This T cell receptor (beta chain) stems from a study of T cell responses to AZD1222 COVID-19 vaccine. The assay was immunoSEQ multiplex PCR, and TCRdb's table has in-frame clones only and misses some. Altogether some 100,000 clones are present, around 89% being singletons, with the ten largest covering about 2.7%. The V segment lost 4 bases and the J segment 5 bases; nucleotides outside the gene matches: 9. There are 15 residues in the CDR3. Per the germline V gene, CDR1 is LGHDT and CDR2 is YNNKEL (reference sequence). V gene TRBV3-1 (or the pseudogene TRBV3-2) combines with J gene TRBJ1-1; TRBD1 aligns across 8 bases. Sequencing used peripheral blood, obtained 28 days after the second AZD1222 dose. The TCR sequence derives from an adult who received the AZD1222 COVID-19 vaccine. CDR3 nucleotides: TGTGCCAGCAGCCCTCGGACAGGGAGACGGACTGAAGCTTTCTTT. Protein sequence: CASSPRTGRRTEAFF.